This TCR beta chain was obtained from a study of blood T cells in healthy people across ages. Study-wide findings and caveats: Conclusively comparing naive with antigen-experienced cells was impossible with unsorted PBMCs. The recorded TCR beta diversity per million T cells decreased in a roughly linear manner with age.

The use of a sample-barcoded 5' primer and a J-beta primer mix characterized a second PCR of roughly 6 to 11 cycles. Every sample produced at least 2.5 million CDR3-containing paired-end reads. TCRdb processed the 5' RACE reads anew with MiXCR; each CDR3 protein has one entry. The data contain about 1,800,000 distinct CDR3 sequences, 28% of them singletons. Details on this clonotype: Its cognate antigen is unknown.

CDR1 SGHRS and CDR2 YFSETQ come from the germline V gene. The CDR3 totals 15 residues. Trimming cost V 4 bases and J 7 bases, with 17 bases left between them. At least 7 million PBMCs were isolated per sample. Sequenced sample: blood. The source of this sequence is a woman aged 25 to 39 in good health. The rearrangement joins TRBV5-1 to TRBJ2-2; possibly TRBD1 for D (6 bases). CDR3 amino acids: CASSSSQGFGGELFF. The CDR3 bases are TGCGCCAGCAGCAGCAGTCAGGGGTTCGGCGGGGAGCTGTTTTTT.